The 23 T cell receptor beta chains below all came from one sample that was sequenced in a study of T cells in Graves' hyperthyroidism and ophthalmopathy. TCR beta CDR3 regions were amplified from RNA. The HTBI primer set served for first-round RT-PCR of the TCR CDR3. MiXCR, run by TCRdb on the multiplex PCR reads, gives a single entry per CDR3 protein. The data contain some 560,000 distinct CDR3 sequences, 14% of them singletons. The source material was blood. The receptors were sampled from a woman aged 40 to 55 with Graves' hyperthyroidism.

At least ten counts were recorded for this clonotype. This chain's CDR3 is CASSFGQGGDNEQFF. The CDR3 DNA reads as TGTGCCAGCAGCTTCGGACAGGGAGGGGACAATGAGCAGTTCTTC. The V gene is TRBV7-9, the J gene TRBJ2-1, with TRBD1 as a possible D gene (8 bases). The CDR3 contains 15 residues. V lost 3 bases and J lost 5, with 14 bases in between. Germline V gene lookup returns CDR1 SEHNR and CDR2 FQNEAQ (reference sequence).

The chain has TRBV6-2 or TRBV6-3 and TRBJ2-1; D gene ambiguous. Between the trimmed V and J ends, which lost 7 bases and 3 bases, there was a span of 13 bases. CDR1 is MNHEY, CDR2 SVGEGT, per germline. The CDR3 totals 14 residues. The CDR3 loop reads CASMSVRDYNEQFF. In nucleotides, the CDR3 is TGTGCCAGCATGTCGGTTAGAGACTACAATGAGCAGTTCTTC.

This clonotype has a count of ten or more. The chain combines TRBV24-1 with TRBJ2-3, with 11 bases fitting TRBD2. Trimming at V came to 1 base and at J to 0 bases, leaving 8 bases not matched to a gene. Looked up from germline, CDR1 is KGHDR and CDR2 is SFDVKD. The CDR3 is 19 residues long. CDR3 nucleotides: TGTGCCACCAGTGATTTTAGCTCGGCTAGCGGGAGGAGCACAGATACGCAGTATTTT. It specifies CATSDFSSASGRSTDTQYF.

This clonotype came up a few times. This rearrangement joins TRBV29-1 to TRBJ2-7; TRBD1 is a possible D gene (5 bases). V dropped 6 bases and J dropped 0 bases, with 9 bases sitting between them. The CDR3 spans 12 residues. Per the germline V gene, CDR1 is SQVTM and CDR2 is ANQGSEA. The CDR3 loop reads CSVVRDSYEQYF. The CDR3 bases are TGCAGCGTCGTCAGGGACTCCTACGAGCAGTACTTC.

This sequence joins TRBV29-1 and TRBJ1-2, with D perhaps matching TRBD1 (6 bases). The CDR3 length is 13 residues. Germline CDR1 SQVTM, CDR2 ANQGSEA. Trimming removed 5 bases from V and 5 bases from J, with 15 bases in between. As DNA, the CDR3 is TGCAGCGTTTTTGGGGGCGATACTTATGGCTACACCTTC. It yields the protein CSVFGGDTYGYTF.

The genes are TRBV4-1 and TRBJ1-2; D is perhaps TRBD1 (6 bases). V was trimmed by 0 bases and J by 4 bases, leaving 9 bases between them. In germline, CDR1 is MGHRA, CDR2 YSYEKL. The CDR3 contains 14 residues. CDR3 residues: CASSQDPGVYGYTF. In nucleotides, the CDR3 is TGCGCCAGCAGCCAAGATCCAGGGGTCTATGGCTACACCTTC.

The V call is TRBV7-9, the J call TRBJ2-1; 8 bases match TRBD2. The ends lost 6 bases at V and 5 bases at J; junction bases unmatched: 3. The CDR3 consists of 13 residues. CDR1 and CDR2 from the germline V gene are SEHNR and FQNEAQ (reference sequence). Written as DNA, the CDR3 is TGTGCCAGCAGGACTAGCGAGAACAATGAGCAGTTCTTC. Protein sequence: CASRTSENNEQFF.

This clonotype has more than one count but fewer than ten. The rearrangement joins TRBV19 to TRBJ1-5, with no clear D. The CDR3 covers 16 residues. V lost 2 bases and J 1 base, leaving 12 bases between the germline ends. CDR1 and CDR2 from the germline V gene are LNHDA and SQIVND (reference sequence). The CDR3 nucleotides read TGTGCCAGTAGTATATCCGGGCTCGGGAGCAATCAGCCCCAGCATTTT. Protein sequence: CASSISGLGSNQPQHF.

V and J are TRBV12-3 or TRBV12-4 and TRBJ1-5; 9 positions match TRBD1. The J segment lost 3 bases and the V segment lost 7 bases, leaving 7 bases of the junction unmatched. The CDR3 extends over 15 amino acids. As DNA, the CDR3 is TGTGCCAGCACTCGACAGGGGGGCGTCAATCAGCCCCAGCATTTT. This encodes CASTRQGGVNQPQHF.

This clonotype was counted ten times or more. For the CDR3, the DNA is TGTGCCAGCAGTTACTCCGAGAACACTGAAGCTTTCTTT. This gives the protein CASSYSENTEAFF. The chain has TRBV6-5 and TRBJ1-1; D remains unclear. V was pared by 0 bases and J by 1 base, with 3 bases between. Germline loops: CDR1 MNHEY, CDR2 SVGAGI. CDR3 length: 13 residues.

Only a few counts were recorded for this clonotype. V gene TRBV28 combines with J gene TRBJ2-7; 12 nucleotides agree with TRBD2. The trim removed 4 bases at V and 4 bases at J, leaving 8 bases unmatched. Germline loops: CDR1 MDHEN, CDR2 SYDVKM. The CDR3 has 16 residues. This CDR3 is CASSSALAGGFYEQYF. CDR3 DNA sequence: TGTGCCAGCAGTTCGGCACTAGCGGGAGGATTTTACGAGCAGTACTTC.

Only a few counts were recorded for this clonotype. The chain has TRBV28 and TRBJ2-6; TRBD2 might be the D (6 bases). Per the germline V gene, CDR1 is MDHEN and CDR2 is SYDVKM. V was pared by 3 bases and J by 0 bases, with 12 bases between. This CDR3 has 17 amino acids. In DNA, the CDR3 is TGTGCCAGCAGTTTGAGGGACTTCGGCTCTGGGGCCAACGTCCTGACTTTC. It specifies CASSLRDFGSGANVLTF.

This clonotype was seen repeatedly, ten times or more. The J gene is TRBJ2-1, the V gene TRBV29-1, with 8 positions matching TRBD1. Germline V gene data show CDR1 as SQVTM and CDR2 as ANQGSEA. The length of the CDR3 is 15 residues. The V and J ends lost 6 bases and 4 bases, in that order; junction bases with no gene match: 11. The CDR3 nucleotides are TGCAGCGTCTCCACCGGGACAGGAGAATACAATGAGCAGTTCTTC. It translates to CSVSTGTGEYNEQFF.

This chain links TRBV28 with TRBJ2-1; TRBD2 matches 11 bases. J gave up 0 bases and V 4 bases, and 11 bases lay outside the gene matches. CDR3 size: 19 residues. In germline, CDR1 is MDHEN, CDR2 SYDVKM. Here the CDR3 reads CASSSASGRPPSSYNEQFF. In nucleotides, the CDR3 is TGTGCCAGCAGTTCCGCTAGCGGGAGGCCCCCTAGCTCCTACAATGAGCAGTTCTTC.

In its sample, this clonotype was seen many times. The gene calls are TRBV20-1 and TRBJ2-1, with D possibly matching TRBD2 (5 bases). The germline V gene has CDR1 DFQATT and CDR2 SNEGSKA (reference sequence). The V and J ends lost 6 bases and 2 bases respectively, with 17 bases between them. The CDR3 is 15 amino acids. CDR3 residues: CSAKVRTWTYNEQFF. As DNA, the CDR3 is TGCAGTGCAAAGGTGAGGACTTGGACCTACAATGAGCAGTTCTTC.

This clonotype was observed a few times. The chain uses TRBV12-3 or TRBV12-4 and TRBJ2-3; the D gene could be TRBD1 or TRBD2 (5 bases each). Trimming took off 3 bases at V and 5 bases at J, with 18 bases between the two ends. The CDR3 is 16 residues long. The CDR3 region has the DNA TGTGCCAGCAGTTTTACTTCCGGGTATGGGGGAGATACGCAGTATTTT. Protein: CASSFTSGYGGDTQYF.

The CDR3 bases are TGTGCCAGTAACCACCGGGACCGACCCTACGAGCAGTACTTC. Translated, it gives CASNHRDRPYEQYF. The chain recombines TRBV19 with TRBJ2-7; possibly TRBD1 or TRBD2 for D (5 bases each). This CDR3 has 14 amino acids. V was clipped by 7 bases and J by 2 bases, with 15 bases between them. Germline CDR1 reads LNHDA; CDR2 reads SQIVND (reference sequence).

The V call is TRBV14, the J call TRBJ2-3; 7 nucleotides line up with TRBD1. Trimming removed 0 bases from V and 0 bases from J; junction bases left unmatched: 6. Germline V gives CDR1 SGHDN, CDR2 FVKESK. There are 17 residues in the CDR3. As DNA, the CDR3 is TGTGCCAGCAGCCAAGATCTCGGGACAGCCAGCACAGATACGCAGTATTTT. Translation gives CASSQDLGTASTDTQYF. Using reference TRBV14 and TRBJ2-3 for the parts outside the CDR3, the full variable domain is EAGVTQFPSHSVIEKGQTVTLRCDPISGHDNLYWYRRVMGKEIKFLLHFVKESKQDESGMPNNRFLAERTGGTYSTLKVQPAELEDSGVYFCASSQDLGTASTDTQYFGPGTRLTVL.

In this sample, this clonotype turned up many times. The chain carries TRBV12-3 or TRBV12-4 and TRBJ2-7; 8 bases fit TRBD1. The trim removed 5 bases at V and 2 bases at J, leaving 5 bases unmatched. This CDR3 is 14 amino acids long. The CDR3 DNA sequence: TGTGCCAGCAGTCCCACGGACAGGGCCTACGAGCAGTACTTC. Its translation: CASSPTDRAYEQYF.

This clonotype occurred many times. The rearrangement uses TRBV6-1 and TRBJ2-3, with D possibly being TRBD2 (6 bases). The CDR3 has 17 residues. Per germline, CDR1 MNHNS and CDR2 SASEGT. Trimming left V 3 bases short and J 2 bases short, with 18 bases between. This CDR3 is CASSDEFGGTVTDTQYF. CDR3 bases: TGTGCCAGCAGTGATGAGTTCGGCGGGACTGTCACAGATACGCAGTATTTT.

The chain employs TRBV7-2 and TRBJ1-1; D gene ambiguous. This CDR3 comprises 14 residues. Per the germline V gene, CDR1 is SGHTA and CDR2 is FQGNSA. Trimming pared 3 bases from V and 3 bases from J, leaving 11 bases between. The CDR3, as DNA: TGTGCCAGCAGCTTGATCCAATACGACACTGAAGCTTTCTTT. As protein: CASSLIQYDTEAFF. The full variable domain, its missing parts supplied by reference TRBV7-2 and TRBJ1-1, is GAGVSQSPSNKVTEKGKDVELRCDPISGHTALYWYRQSLGQGLEFLIYFQGNSAPDKSGLPSDRFSAERTGGSVSTLTIQRTQQEDSAVYLCASSLIQYDTEAFFGQGTRLTVV.

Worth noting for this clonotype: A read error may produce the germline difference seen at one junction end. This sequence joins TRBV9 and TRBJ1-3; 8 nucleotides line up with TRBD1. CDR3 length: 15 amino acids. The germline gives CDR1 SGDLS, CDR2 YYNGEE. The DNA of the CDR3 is TGTGCTAGCAGCGTAGGACAGGGAGGTGGAAACACCATATATTTT. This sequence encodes CASSVGQGGGNTIYF. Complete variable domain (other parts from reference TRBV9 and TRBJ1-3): DSGVTQTPKHLITATGQRVTLRCSPRSGDLSVYWYQQSLDQGLQFLIQYYNGEERAKGNILERFSAQQFPDLHSELNLSSLELGDSALYFCASSVGQGGGNTIYFGEGSWLTVV.

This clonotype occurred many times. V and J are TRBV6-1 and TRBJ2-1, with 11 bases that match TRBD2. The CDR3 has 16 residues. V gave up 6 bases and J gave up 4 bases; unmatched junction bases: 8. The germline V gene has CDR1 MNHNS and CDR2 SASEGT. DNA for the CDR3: TGTGCCAGCAGCCTGGGAAGACTAGCGGGATACAATGAGCAGTTCTTC. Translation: CASSLGRLAGYNEQFF.